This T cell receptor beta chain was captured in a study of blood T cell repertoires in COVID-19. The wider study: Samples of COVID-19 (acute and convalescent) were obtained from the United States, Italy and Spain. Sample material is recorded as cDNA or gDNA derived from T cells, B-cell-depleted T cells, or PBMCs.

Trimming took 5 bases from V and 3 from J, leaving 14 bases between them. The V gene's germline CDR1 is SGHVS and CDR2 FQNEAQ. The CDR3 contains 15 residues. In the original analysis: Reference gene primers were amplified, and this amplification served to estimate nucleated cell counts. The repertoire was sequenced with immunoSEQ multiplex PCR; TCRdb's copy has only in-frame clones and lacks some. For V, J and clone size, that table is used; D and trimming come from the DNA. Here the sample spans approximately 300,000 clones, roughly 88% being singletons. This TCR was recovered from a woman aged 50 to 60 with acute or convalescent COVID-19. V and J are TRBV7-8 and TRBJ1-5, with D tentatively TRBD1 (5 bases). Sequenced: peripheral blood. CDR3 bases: TGTGCCAGCAGCCTTCAGGGTCCCGTCAATCAGCCCCAGCATTTT. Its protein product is CASSLQGPVNQPQHF.